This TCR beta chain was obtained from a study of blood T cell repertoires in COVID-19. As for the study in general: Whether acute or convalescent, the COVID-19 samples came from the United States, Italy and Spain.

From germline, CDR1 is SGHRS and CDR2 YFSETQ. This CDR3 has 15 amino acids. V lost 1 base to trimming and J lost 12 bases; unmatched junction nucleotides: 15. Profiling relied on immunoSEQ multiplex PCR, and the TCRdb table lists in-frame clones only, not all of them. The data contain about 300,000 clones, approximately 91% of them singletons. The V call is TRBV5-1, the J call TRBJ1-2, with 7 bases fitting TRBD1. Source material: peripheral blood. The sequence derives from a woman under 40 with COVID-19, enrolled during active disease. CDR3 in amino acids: CASSLYSEVTGADTF. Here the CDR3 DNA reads TGCGCCAGCAGCTTGTATTCAGAGGTTACAGGGGCGGACACCTTC.